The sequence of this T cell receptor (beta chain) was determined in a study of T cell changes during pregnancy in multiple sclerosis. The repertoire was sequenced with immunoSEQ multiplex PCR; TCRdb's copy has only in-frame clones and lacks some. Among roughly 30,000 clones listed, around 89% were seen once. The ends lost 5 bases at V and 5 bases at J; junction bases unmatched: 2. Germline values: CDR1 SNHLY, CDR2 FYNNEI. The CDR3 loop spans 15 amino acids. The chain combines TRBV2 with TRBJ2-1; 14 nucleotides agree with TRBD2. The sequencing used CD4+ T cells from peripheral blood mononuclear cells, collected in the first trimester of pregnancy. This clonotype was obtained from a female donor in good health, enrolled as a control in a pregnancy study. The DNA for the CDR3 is TGTGCCAGCAGTCCGGGACTAGCGGGGGACAATGAGCAGTTCTTC. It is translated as CASSPGLAGDNEQFF.